This T cell receptor beta chain was identified in a study of Ad26.COV2.S vaccination and SARS-CoV-2 variants. Overall study results and limits: Vaccinees reportedly had broad spike-specific CD8+ and CD4+ T cell responses. Total T cell responses were possibly underestimated by TCR breadth and depth analyses.

Generated by immunoSEQ multiplex PCR, the TCRdb table keeps only in-frame clones and is missing some. The data show about half a million clones, approximately 90% seen once. Treatment given: around 19 received Ad26.COV2.S at low or high dose, single or two shots; 5 received placebo; per-sample allocation not given. Day 63 after the first vaccine or placebo injection was the time point for sampling. An Ad26 vector carrying the Wuhan-strain SARS-CoV-2 spike served as the vaccine. This CDR3 region has 12 residues. Trimming cost V 4 bases and J 5 bases, with 10 bases left between them. CDR1 and CDR2 (germline): SGHRS, YFSETQ. A remark on this clone: The antigen is undetermined.

The receptor was derived from a person between 18 and 65 years old who received the Ad26.COV2.S COVID-19 vaccine or a placebo. This sample comprised peripheral blood, obtained in a trial of Ad26.COV2.S vaccine versus placebo. V gene TRBV5-1 combines with J gene TRBJ2-7; D is undetermined. The CDR3 is CASSPQEHEQYF. The DNA for the CDR3 is TGCGCCAGCAGCCCCCAAGAGCACGAGCAGTACTTC.